The 14 T cell receptor beta chains reported below all come from one sample, sequenced in a study of cytomegalovirus exposure and HLA in healthy donors. A multiplex PCR was run with 60 Vbeta primers and 13 Jbeta primers. Libraries were prepared by immunoSEQ multiplex PCR; TCRdb keeps only in-frame clonotypes and omits some of them. Among some 220,000 clones, approximately 78% were seen once, and the ten largest hold 0.47%. Material for sequencing was PBMCs. The receptors shown here come from a boy aged 5-17 years in good health and CMV-seronegative.

This clone has more than one count but fewer than ten. This chain links TRBV2 with TRBJ2-5; 7 nucleotides align to TRBD2. The CDR3 runs 16 residues. CDR1 SNHLY and CDR2 FYNNEI come from the germline V gene. V lost 6 bases, J lost 2 bases, and 12 bases stayed unmatched. CDR3 in amino acids: CASRGRGGRVQETQYF. The CDR3 region has the DNA TGTGCCAGCAGAGGCCGAGGCGGGAGAGTTCAAGAGACCCAGTACTTC.

V usage is TRBV4-2 and J usage is TRBJ2-3; 12 bases map to TRBD2. The V gene's germline CDR1 is LGHNA and CDR2 YNFKEQ. CDR3 size: 14 residues. The trim removed 4 bases at V and 6 bases at J, leaving 2 bases unmatched. CDR3 DNA: TGTGCCAGCAGCCCCGGGACTAGCGGGGATACGCAGTATTTT. Translated: CASSPGTSGDTQYF.

This clone was seen a handful of times. The chain uses TRBV6-6 and TRBJ1-1; TRBD1 might be the D (6 bases). Per the germline V gene, CDR1 is MNHNY and CDR2 is SVGAGI (reference sequence). The V end was cut by 1 base, the J end by 4 bases, with 10 bases between. CDR3 length: 14 amino acids. The CDR3: CASSYFTGSTEAFF. DNA for the CDR3: TGTGCCAGCAGTTACTTTACAGGGTCCACTGAAGCTTTCTTT.

This clone was counted between two and nine times. V is TRBV30 and J is TRBJ1-6, with D unclear. Germline V lookup: CDR1 GTSNPN, CDR2 SVGIG (reference sequence). V lost 3 bases, J lost 6 bases, and 9 bases lay in between. The CDR3 contains 13 residues. The CDR3 region is CAWRAPSNSPLHF. CDR3 coding DNA: TGTGCCTGGAGGGCACCAAGTAATTCACCCCTCCACTTT.

The chain uses TRBV5-8 and TRBJ1-2, with 7 bases fitting TRBD1. The CDR3 is made up of 14 amino acids. With V trimmed by 4 bases and J by 4 bases, 7 bases remained unmatched. Germline V gene data show CDR1 as SGHTS and CDR2 as YDEGEE. The CDR3 protein is CASSPVGQVYGYTF. CDR3 coding DNA: TGTGCCAGCAGCCCGGTCGGACAGGTCTATGGCTACACCTTC.

This rearrangement joins TRBV5-1 to TRBJ2-1; D not resolved. Trimming removed 0 bases at V and 6 bases at J, with 10 bases between. This CDR3 is 14 amino acids long. Germline CDR1 is SGHRS and CDR2 is YFSETQ. CDR3 DNA: TGCGCCAGCAGCTTGGGGAGTTCGCGCAATGAGCAGTTCTTC. Translating gives CASSLGSSRNEQFF. The full variable domain, with the rest looked up from reference TRBV5-1 and TRBJ2-1, is KAGVTQTPRYLIKTRGQQVTLSCSPISGHRSVSWYQQTPGQGLQFLFEYFSETQRNKGNFPGRFSGRQFSNSRSEMNVSTLELGDSALYLCASSLGSSRNEQFFGPGTRLTVL.

This clone has just a few counts. The J gene is TRBJ1-1, the V gene TRBV4-1; weak D call: TRBD1 (5 bases). CDR3 size: 16 residues. Germline V CDR1 and CDR2: MGHRA, YSYEKL. The V and J ends lost 3 bases and 0 bases respectively, with 14 bases between them. CDR3 sequence reads: CASSHAYRYMNTEAFF. Here the CDR3 DNA reads TGCGCCAGCAGCCATGCGTACAGGTATATGAACACTGAAGCTTTCTTT.

This chain links TRBV5-5 with TRBJ1-1, with 7 bases identical to TRBD1. The CDR3 runs to 13 residues. The germline CDR1 and CDR2 sequences are SGHKS and YYEKEE (reference sequence). The trim removed 0 bases at V and 6 bases at J, leaving 2 bases unmatched. Here the CDR3 reads CASSLEGGPEAFF. CDR3 DNA sequence: TGTGCCAGCAGCTTGGAAGGGGGCCCTGAAGCTTTCTTT.

The rearrangement joins TRBV10-3 to TRBJ2-1; no reliable D call. V shed 6 bases and J shed 5 bases, with 8 bases lying between them. Germline V CDR1 and CDR2: ENHRY, SYGVKD. CDR3 length: 12 residues. The DNA for the CDR3 is TGTGCCATCAGAGGAGACCACAATGAGCAGTTCTTC. Residues: CAIRGDHNEQFF.

This clone was counted a single time. The chain is built from TRBV6-1 and TRBJ2-5, with 11 bases aligning to TRBD1. Germline V gives CDR1 MNHNS, CDR2 SASEGT. The J segment lost 0 bases and the V segment lost 1 base, leaving 1 base of the junction unmatched. The CDR3 loop spans 16 amino acids. The CDR3 region has the DNA TGTGCCAGCAGTGAAGGGACAGGGGGCCACCAAGAGACCCAGTACTTC. Residues: CASSEGTGGHQETQYF.

This clone was observed a handful of times. V gene TRBV19 combines with J gene TRBJ1-1; TRBD1 aligns across 7 bases. The CDR3 extends over 14 amino acids. The germline CDR1 and CDR2 sequences are LNHDA and SQIVND (reference sequence). Trimming at V came to 4 bases and at J to 7 bases, leaving 9 bases not matched to a gene. The DNA for the CDR3 is TGTGCCAGTAGTACCGGACAGGATCTTAATGAAGCTTTCTTT. It is translated as CASSTGQDLNEAFF.

CDR3: CASSLAPDYEQYF. In DNA form, the CDR3 reads TGTGCCAGCAGCTTAGCGCCGGACTACGAGCAGTACTTC. V usage is TRBV11-2 and J usage is TRBJ2-5, with D uncertain. Judging by the DNA end, TRBJ2-7 fits better; the J call may be wrong. The CDR3 totals 13 residues. Looked up from germline, CDR1 is SGHAT and CDR2 is FQNNGV.

The V gene is TRBV30, the J gene TRBJ2-3; possible D gene TRBD2, 6 bases. CDR1 GTSNPN and CDR2 SVGIG come from the germline V gene (reference sequence). Trimming stripped 2 bases from V and 2 bases from J, with 11 bases between. CDR3 length equals 14 residues. The DNA of the CDR3 is TGTGCCTGGAGTCCTTGGGAGGTCACAGATACGCAGTATTTT. Residues: CAWSPWEVTDTQYF.

This clone was seen a handful of times. Other DNA sequences from this sample encode an identical CDR3 as well. The rearrangement links TRBV7-9 to TRBJ2-1; 7 bases align to TRBD2. CDR1 and CDR2 (germline): SEHNR, FQNEAQ (reference sequence). J lost 7 bases, V lost 0 bases, and 3 bases had no gene match. This CDR3 is built from 14 residues. DNA for the CDR3: TGTGCCAGCAGCTTAGCGGGGGGGAGTAATGAGCAGTTCTTC. Translating it yields CASSLAGGSNEQFF.